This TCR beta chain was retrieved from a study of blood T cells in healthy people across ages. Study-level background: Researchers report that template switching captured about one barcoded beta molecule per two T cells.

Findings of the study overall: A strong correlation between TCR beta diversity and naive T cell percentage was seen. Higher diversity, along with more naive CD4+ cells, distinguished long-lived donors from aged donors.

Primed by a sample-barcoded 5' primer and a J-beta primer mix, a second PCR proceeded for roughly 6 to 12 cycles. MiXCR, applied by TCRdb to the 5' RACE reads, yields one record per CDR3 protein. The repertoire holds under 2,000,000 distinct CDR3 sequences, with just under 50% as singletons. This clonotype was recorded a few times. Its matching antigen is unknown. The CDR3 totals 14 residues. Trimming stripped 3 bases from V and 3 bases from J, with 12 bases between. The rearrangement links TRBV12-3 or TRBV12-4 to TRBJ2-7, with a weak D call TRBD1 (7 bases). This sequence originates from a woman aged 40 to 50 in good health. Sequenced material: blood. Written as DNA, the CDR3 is TGTGCCAGCAGTTTTTACAGGGGAGGCTACGAGCAGTACTTC. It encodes CASSFYRGGYEQYF.